The 11 T cell receptor beta chains in this list originate from one sample, sequenced in a study of T cells after yellow fever vaccination. Each CDR3 protein is one row after TCRdb ran MiXCR on the 5' RACE reads. This repertoire shows a few hundred thousand distinct CDR3 sequences, 3% to 4.5% found once; its top ten account for 24%. Sequences were derived from PBMCs, sampled 5 days after the yellow fever booster vaccination. The receptors were sampled from a man between 18 and 35 years old who received the YFV17D yellow fever vaccine.

This clonotype showed up just a few times. The chain couples TRBV29-1 to TRBJ1-1; no reliable D call. The CDR3 is 12 amino acids. Trimming removed 7 bases from V and 6 bases from J, with 15 bases in between. CDR1 and CDR2 from the germline V gene are SQVTM and ANQGSEA. CDR3 DNA: TGCAGCGCCGCAGCGGGAGTGTCTGAAGCTTTCTTT. Amino acids: CSAAAGVSEAFF.

This clonotype was observed many times. The chain combines TRBV20-1 with TRBJ1-2, with D possibly being TRBD1 (6 bases). Germline assignment: CDR1 DFQATT and CDR2 SNEGSKA (reference sequence). This CDR3 region has 13 residues. V dropped 0 bases and J dropped 8 bases, with 13 bases sitting between them. The CDR3 loop is CSARDGGVPGYTF. The CDR3 DNA reads as TGCAGTGCTAGAGATGGGGGCGTTCCAGGCTACACCTTC.

This clonotype was counted only a few times. The genes are TRBV7-9 and TRBJ2-2; D is perhaps TRBD1 or TRBD2 (5 bases each). V gave up 5 bases and J gave up 13 bases, with 17 bases separating them. The germline V gene has CDR1 SEHNR and CDR2 FQNEAQ (reference sequence). The CDR3 loop spans 13 amino acids. The CDR3 region is CASSAPGTERLFF. CDR3 in DNA: TGTGCCAGCAGCGCCCCGGGGACCGAACGGCTGTTTTTT.

This clonotype was observed many times. J is TRBJ1-2 and V is TRBV4-2, with D possibly TRBD1 on 5 matching bases. V lost 3 bases to trimming and J lost 13 bases, with 15 bases between them. Germline V lookup: CDR1 LGHNA, CDR2 YNFKEQ. The length of the CDR3 is 12 residues. The DNA of the CDR3 is TGTGCCAGCAGCCACTGGGACCGCGTTTTCACCTTC. It is translated as CASSHWDRVFTF.

The gene calls are TRBV6-6 and TRBJ1-1; D is ambiguous. CDR3 size: 14 residues. Trimming removed 7 bases from V and 1 base from J, with 13 bases in between. The germline V gene has CDR1 MNHNY and CDR2 SVGAGI (reference sequence). CDR3 sequence: CASNQVGENTEAFF. DNA of the CDR3: TGTGCCAGCAACCAGGTGGGCGAGAACACTGAAGCTTTCTTT.

This clonotype was seen more than once but under ten times. V is TRBV7-2 and J is TRBJ1-5; 7 bases align to TRBD1. V lost 4 bases to trimming and J lost 0 bases; unmatched junction nucleotides: 6. This CDR3 has 16 residues. The V gene's germline CDR1 is SGHTA and CDR2 FQGNSA. The CDR3 DNA reads TGTGCCAGCAGCTCCCACGGGACAGATAGCAATCAGCCCCAGCATTTT. This encodes CASSSHGTDSNQPQHF.

V gene TRBV20-1 combines with J gene TRBJ1-4; D is uncertain. The CDR3 totals 12 residues. Between the trimmed V and J ends, which lost 3 bases and 4 bases, there was a span of 6 bases. Germline V gives CDR1 DFQATT, CDR2 SNEGSKA (reference sequence). The CDR3 loop reads CSASSYNEKLFF. In DNA, the CDR3 is TGCAGTGCTAGCAGTTATAATGAAAAACTGTTTTTT.

This clonotype was observed many times. The gene calls are TRBV20-1 and TRBJ1-1, with a possible D match to TRBD1 (6 bases). The germline CDR1 and CDR2 sequences are DFQATT and SNEGSKA (reference sequence). The CDR3 extends over 17 amino acids. V was cut by 3 bases and J by 1 base, with 21 bases left in between. Here the CDR3 reads CSARGAVPGTKNTEAFF. Here the CDR3 DNA reads TGCAGTGCTAGGGGTGCTGTACCGGGGACAAAGAACACTGAAGCTTTCTTT.

This clonotype was seen only a few times. V and J are TRBV28 and TRBJ1-6; 9 bases agree with TRBD1. V lost 6 bases, J lost 7 bases, and 1 base stayed unmatched. CDR1 is MDHEN and CDR2 is SYDVKM in the germline V gene. The CDR3 length is 13 residues. The CDR3 is CASRDRGNSPLHF. The CDR3 DNA reads as TGTGCCAGCAGGGACAGGGGAAATTCACCCCTCCACTTT.

A few counts support this clonotype. CDR3 loop: CASSLVRGGGDTGELFF. DNA for the CDR3: TGTGCCAGCAGTTTGGTGCGGGGGGGCGGGGACACCGGGGAGCTGTTTTTT. V gene TRBV28 combines with J gene TRBJ2-2; 9 nucleotides align to TRBD2. Germline-derived CDR1 and CDR2 are MDHEN and SYDVKM. Trimming removed 3 bases from V and 3 bases from J; junction bases left unmatched: 8. This CDR3 region has 17 residues.

This clonotype was counted many times. This chain joins TRBV25-1 and TRBJ2-7; 8 bases line up with TRBD1. V lost 2 bases, J lost 4 bases, and 7 bases stayed unmatched. The CDR3 consists of 15 residues. The germline CDR1 and CDR2 sequences are MGHDK and SYGVNS. The CDR3 protein is CASSEGNRGVYEQYF. As DNA, the CDR3 is TGTGCCAGCAGTGAAGGTAACAGGGGGGTGTACGAGCAGTACTTC.